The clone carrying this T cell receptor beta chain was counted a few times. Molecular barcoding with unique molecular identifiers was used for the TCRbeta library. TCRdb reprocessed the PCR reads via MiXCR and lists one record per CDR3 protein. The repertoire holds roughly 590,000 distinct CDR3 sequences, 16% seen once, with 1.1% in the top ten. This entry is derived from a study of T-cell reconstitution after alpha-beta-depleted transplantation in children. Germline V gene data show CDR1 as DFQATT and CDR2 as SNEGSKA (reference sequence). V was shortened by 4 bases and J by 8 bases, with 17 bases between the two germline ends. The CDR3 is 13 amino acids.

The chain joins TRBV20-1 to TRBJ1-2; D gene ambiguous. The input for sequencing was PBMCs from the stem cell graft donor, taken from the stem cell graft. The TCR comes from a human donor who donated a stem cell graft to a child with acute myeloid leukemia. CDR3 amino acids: CSAKGSGGLGYTF. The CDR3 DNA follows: TGCAGTGCTAAAGGTTCGGGAGGCTTGGGCTACACCTTC.